The rows below give T cell receptor beta chains drawn from one sample of a study of OX40 agonist ivuxolimab in advanced cancers. Only in-frame clones appear in the TCRdb table, and some are missing; sequencing was by immunoSEQ multiplex PCR. This sample carries about 12,000 clones, approximately 78% of them seen once, and the ten largest clones take about an eighth. This specimen was CD4+ or CD8+ T cells sorted from blood, taken in a trial of the OX40 agonist ivuxolimab. These receptors came from an adult with an advanced solid tumor such as melanoma, head and neck, liver or kidney cancer. CDR3s leave out the opening cysteine and the closing phenylalanine or tryptophan. D genes are given only for firm matches. Some rows mark clone size as missing; the rest say once, few, many or name a class of expanded clone.

V gene,clone size,D gene,J gene,CDR3 protein
TRBV28,-,-,TRBJ2-7,ASSLQGFSYEQY
TRBV7-3,-,-,TRBJ2-3,ASSLTVGVTDTQY
TRBV5-3,-,-,TRBJ2-7,ASSKPGLRSYEQY
TRBV6-1,-,-,TRBJ1-5,ASSELSRVDQPQH
TRBV4-2,large,TRBD2,TRBJ2-5,ASSQDSSGSPETQY
TRBV28,-,TRBD2,TRBJ2-5,ASSPQREWVETQY
TRBV9,-,-,TRBJ2-7,ASSVDPGVGGGYEQY
TRBV25-1,-,TRBD1,TRBJ2-6,ASRTGSGANVLT
TRBV6-6,-,-,TRBJ2-7,ASSSGVYEQY
TRBV16,once,-,TRBJ2-7,ASSQFRDTRSYEQY
TRBV4-1,-,-,TRBJ2-7,ASSQEGGLTYYEQY
TRBV27,-,-,TRBJ2-1,ASSPPPGYYNEQF
TRBV19,-,-,TRBJ2-5,ASSSETGRQETQY
TRBV30,medium-sized,TRBD2,TRBJ2-2,AQSKGTSSTGELF
TRBV9,-,-,TRBJ2-7,ASSASGAKRYEQY
TRBV21-1,-,-,TRBJ1-5,ARIRQGALGRNQPQH
TRBV28,-,TRBD1,TRBJ1-3,ASSFDRAGNTIY
TRBV6-4,-,-,TRBJ2-3,ASSDRAEDTQY
TRBV4-3,-,-,TRBJ2-1,ASSQVPGVGNEQF
TRBV5-6,once,-,TRBJ1-2,ASSLVAVNYGYT
TRBV27,-,-,TRBJ2-3,ASSPIPPEDTQY
TRBV9,-,-,TRBJ1-3,ASSVASGERTIY
TRBV4-3,-,-,TRBJ2-2,ASSRYRNTGELF
TRBV11-1,-,-,TRBJ1-2,ASSFEVQGPHGYT
TRBV7-8,-,-,TRBJ2-5,ASSLGRAKQETQY
TRBV27,medium-sized,TRBD2,TRBJ2-1,ASSLLAGVPEF
TRBV20-1,-,-,TRBJ2-7,SASYEQY
TRBV4-2,-,TRBD2,TRBJ2-1,ASSQLLAGGLGEQF
TRBV9,once,TRBD1,TRBJ2-2,ASSPPGQGATGELF
TRBV27,-,TRBD2,TRBJ2-1,ASGPSGGVSNEQF
TRBV6-4,-,TRBD2,TRBJ2-1,ASSLAGESNEQF
TRBV11-1,-,-,TRBJ2-3,ASSLNRRRATDTQY
TRBV27,-,TRBD1,TRBJ2-7,ASSLSRTGAGYEQY
TRBV27,-,-,TRBJ1-3,ASSLSGSSGNTIY
TRBV19,-,TRBD1,TRBJ2-1,ASRAGQGNEQF
TRBV27,-,-,TRBJ1-2,AVLGPNGYT
TRBV27,-,-,TRBJ2-1,ASSLSGSYNEQF
TRBV28,-,-,TRBJ1-2,ASSLGGNYGYT
TRBV30,-,-,TRBJ2-4,AWSALLAKNIQY
TRBV4-3,once,TRBD2,TRBJ2-2,ASSQDGAGGPAGELF
TRBV7-4,-,-,TRBJ2-5,ASSQNRTQETQY
TRBV11-1,-,TRBD2,TRBJ2-3,ASSPGLAGSTDTQY
TRBV5-1,-,-,TRBJ2-7,ASSLEYAGPSPTYEQY
TRBV20-1,-,TRBD1,TRBJ2-2,SAQGAGELF
TRBV20-1,-,-,TRBJ2-1,SARESNEQF
TRBV7-8,few,-,TRBJ2-1,ASSKLNQGGSYNEQF
TRBV4-1,-,TRBD1,TRBJ2-7,ASSPRWDRGSYEQY
TRBV29-1,once,TRBD2,TRBJ2-1,SVEEGTNAASRYEQF
TRBV7-6,-,-,TRBJ2-4,ASSLGSGMNIQY
TRBV6-5,-,-,TRBJ2-5,ASSYSTGETQY
TRBV27,-,TRBD2,TRBJ2-7,ASRGLAGPYEQY
TRBV7-2,once,-,TRBJ2-7,ASSPGDSYEQY
TRBV27,-,-,TRBJ2-1,ASSLLQGYNEQF
TRBV27,-,-,TRBJ2-1,ASSLGGSLGQF
TRBV5-4,once,-,TRBJ2-1,ASSLTGGSGEQF
TRBV6-5,-,TRBD2,TRBJ2-3,ASIPAGGITDTQY
TRBV9,-,-,TRBJ2-5,ASSTEGAWGETQY